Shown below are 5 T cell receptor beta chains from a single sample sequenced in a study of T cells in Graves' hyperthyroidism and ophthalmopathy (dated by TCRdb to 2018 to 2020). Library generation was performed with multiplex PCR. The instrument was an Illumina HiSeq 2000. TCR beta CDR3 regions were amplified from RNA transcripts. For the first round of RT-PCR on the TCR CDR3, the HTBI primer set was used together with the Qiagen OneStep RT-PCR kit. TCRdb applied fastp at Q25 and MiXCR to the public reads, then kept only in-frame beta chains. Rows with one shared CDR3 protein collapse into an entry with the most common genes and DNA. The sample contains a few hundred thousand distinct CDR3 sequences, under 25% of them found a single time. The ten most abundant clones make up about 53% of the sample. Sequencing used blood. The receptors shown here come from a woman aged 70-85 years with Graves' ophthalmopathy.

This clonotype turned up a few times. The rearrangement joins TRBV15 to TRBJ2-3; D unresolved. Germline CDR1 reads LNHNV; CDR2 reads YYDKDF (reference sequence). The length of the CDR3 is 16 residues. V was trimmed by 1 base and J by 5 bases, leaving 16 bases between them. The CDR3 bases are TGTGCCACCAGCAGAGGAAAGAGGTTTGTCGAAGATACGCAGTATTTT. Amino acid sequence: CATSRGKRFVEDTQYF.

CDR3 sequence reads: CASSLSGANTGELFF. CDR3 in DNA: TGCGCCAGCAGCTTGTCCGGGGCGAACACCGGGGAGCTGTTTTTT. The chain combines TRBV5-1 with TRBJ2-2; possibly TRBD2 for D (5 bases). CDR3 size: 15 residues. The ends were cut back, 1 base at V and 0 bases at J, with 7 bases in the middle. CDR1 SGHRS and CDR2 YFSETQ come from the germline V gene. The variable domain in full, with the rest retrieved from reference TRBV5-1 and TRBJ2-2, is KAGVTQTPRYLIKTRGQQVTLSCSPISGHRSVSWYQQTPGQGLQFLFEYFSETQRNKGNFPGRFSGRQFSNSRSEMNVSTLELGDSALYLCASSLSGANTGELFFGEGSRLTVL.

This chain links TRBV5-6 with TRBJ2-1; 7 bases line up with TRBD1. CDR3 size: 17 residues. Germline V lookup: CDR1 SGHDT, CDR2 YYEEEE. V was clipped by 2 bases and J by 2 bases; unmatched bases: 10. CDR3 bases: TGTGCCAGCAGCTTTAAGAGGACCGGGACAGCCTACAATGAGCAGTTCTTC. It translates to CASSFKRTGTAYNEQFF.

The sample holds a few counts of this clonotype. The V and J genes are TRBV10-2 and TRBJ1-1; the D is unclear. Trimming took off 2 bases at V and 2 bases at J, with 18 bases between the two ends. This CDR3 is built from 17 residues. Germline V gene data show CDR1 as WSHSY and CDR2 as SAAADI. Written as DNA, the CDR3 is TGCGCCAGCAGTGAGACTTGGGCAGGCCTACAAAACACTGAAGCTTTCTTT. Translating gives CASSETWAGLQNTEAFF.

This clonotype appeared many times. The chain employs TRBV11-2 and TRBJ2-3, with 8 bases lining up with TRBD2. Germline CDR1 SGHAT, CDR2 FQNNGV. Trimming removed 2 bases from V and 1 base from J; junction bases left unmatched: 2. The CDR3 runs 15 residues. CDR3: CASSLRAGGTDTQYF. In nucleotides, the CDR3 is TGTGCCAGCAGCTTACGAGCGGGAGGCACAGATACGCAGTATTTT.